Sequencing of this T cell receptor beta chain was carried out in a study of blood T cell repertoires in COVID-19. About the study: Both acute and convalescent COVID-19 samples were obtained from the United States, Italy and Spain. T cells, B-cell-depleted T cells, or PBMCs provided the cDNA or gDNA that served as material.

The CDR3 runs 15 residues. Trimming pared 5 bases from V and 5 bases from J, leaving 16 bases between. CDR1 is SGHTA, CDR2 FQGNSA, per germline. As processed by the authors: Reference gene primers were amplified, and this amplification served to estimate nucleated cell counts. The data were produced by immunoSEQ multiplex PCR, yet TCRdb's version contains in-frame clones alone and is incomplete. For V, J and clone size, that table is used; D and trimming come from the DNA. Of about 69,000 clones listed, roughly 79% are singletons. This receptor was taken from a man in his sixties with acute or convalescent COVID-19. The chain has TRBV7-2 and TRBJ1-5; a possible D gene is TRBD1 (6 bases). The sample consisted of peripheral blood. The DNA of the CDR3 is TGTGCCAGCAGCGTCAGGGGCGGTAAAGATCAGCCCCAGCATTTT. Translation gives CASSVRGGKDQPQHF.